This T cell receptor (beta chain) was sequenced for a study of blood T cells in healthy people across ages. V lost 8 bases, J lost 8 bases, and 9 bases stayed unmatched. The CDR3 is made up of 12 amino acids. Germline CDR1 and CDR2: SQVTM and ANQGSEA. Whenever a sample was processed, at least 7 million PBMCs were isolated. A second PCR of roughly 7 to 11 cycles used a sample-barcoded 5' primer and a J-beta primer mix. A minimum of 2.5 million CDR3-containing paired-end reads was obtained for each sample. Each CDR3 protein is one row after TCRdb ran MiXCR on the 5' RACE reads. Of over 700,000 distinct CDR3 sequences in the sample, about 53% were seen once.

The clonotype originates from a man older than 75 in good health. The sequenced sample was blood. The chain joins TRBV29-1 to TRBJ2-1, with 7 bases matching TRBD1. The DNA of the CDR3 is TGCAGCATCCGACAGGGCCCCGATGAGCAGTTCTTC. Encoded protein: CSIRQGPDEQFF.